This passage covers 26 T cell receptor beta chains from one sample sequenced in a study of blood T cells in healthy people across ages. Sample-barcoded 5' priming and a J-beta primer mix drove a second PCR of about 6 to 11 cycles. Via MiXCR, TCRdb re-called the 5' RACE reads, giving one row per CDR3 protein. The repertoire includes hundreds of thousands of distinct CDR3 sequences, approximately 29% of them detected once, and roughly 15% sits in the top ten. The sequenced sample was blood. These receptors originate from a woman over 75 in good health.

This clonotype turned up a few times. The chain couples TRBV4-1 to TRBJ2-5; perhaps TRBD1 as D (7 bases). Trimming cost V 2 bases and J 5 bases, with 12 bases left between them. The germline V gene encodes CDR1 MGHRA and CDR2 YSYEKL. This CDR3 spans 14 amino acids. The DNA of the CDR3 is TGCGCCAGCAGCCAATTCAGGGGGGAGGAGACCCAGTACTTC. It encodes CASSQFRGEETQYF.

This clonotype was found many times. The chain has TRBV20-1 and TRBJ2-1; tentatively, D is TRBD1 or TRBD2 (5 bases each). V lost 7 bases and J lost 5, with 15 bases in between. Looked up from germline, CDR1 is DFQATT and CDR2 is SNEGSKA (reference sequence). This CDR3 has 13 amino acids. The CDR3 loop is CSGVRDANNEQFF. The CDR3 bases are TGCAGTGGCGTCCGGGACGCAAACAATGAGCAGTTCTTC.

This clonotype was observed once. V usage is TRBV5-1 and J usage is TRBJ2-3; D is unclear. V dropped 0 bases and J dropped 3 bases, with 8 bases sitting between them. CDR3 size: 14 residues. Per the germline V gene, CDR1 is SGHRS and CDR2 is YFSETQ. In nucleotides, the CDR3 is TGCGCCAGCAGCTTGGGCCAAAGGACAGATACGCAGTATTTT. Translating gives CASSLGQRTDTQYF.

The J gene is TRBJ2-1, the V gene TRBV7-2; TRBD1 matches at 10 bases. Germline-derived CDR1 and CDR2 are SGHTA and FQGNSA. CDR3 length: 15 amino acids. Trimming at V came to 5 bases and at J to 8 bases, leaving 9 bases not matched to a gene. The CDR3: CASSPDRGTFDEQFF. The CDR3 region has the DNA TGTGCCAGCAGCCCGGACAGGGGGACTTTCGATGAGCAGTTCTTC.

In this sample, this clonotype turned up many times. This chain uses TRBV10-3 with TRBJ2-7; 9 bases are a match to TRBD1. J lost 7 bases, V lost 6 bases, and 4 bases had no gene match. CDR3 length equals 12 residues. CDR1 is ENHRY and CDR2 is SYGVKD in the germline V gene. The CDR3 nucleotides read TGTGCCATCAGACAGGGGGCGTCAGAGCAGTACTTC. It specifies CAIRQGASEQYF.

The rearrangement links TRBV7-2 to TRBJ1-4; D gene uncertain. The ends were cut back, 5 bases at V and 10 bases at J, with 11 bases in the middle. CDR1 and CDR2 (germline): SGHTA, FQGNSA. The CDR3 runs 12 residues. The CDR3 region has the DNA TGTGCCAGCAGCCACAAACAAGGAAAACTGTTTTTT. Its translation is CASSHKQGKLFF.

Concerning this clonotype itself: Given a much more abundant clone one base away, this may be a read error. This chain joins TRBV7-8 and TRBJ2-1; 8 nucleotides agree with TRBD1. The CDR3 is 19 amino acids. Germline lookup yields CDR1 SGHVS and CDR2 FQNEAQ. The CDR3 loop reads CASSLNSGQVNLGGNERFF. The CDR3 nucleotides read TGTGCCAGCAGCTTGAACTCGGGACAGGTAAATTTAGGAGGAAATGAGCGGTTCTTC.

The gene calls are TRBV30 and TRBJ1-1, with D perhaps TRBD1 (5 bases). The CDR3 spans 14 residues. The germline gives CDR1 GTSNPN, CDR2 SVGIG (reference sequence). V dropped 1 base and J dropped 4 bases, with 13 bases sitting between them. The CDR3 coding sequence is TGTGCCTGGAGTGGCCCCGGGGCTGGCACTGAAGCTTTCTTT. Amino acid sequence: CAWSGPGAGTEAFF.

Details on this clonotype: With a much larger clone just one base away, this may be a read error. The chain recombines TRBV7-3 with TRBJ2-3; TRBD2 matches 11 bases. CDR1 and CDR2 from the germline V gene are SGHTA and FQGTGA. The CDR3 is made up of 15 amino acids. The CDR3 DNA follows: TGTACCAGCAGCCAGACTAGCGGGGTCACAGATACGCAGTATTTT. Translated: CTSSQTSGVTDTQYF.

The V call is TRBV7-2, the J call TRBJ2-5; D unresolved. The CDR3 covers 14 residues. V was trimmed by 4 bases and J by 1 base, leaving 10 bases between them. CDR1 is SGHTA, CDR2 FQGNSA, per germline. The CDR3 sequence: CASSSQRFQETQYF. DNA for the CDR3: TGTGCCAGCAGCTCCCAAAGGTTCCAAGAGACCCAGTACTTC.

This clonotype was observed many times. This chain joins TRBV20-1 and TRBJ2-3; TRBD1 or TRBD2 may be the D gene (6 bases each). Germline V gene lookup returns CDR1 DFQATT and CDR2 SNEGSKA (reference sequence). The CDR3 loop spans 15 amino acids. Trimming pared 3 bases from V and 4 bases from J, leaving 17 bases between. The CDR3 loop is CSARGGNSMSDTQYF. Written as DNA, the CDR3 is TGCAGTGCTAGGGGGGGCAATAGTATGTCAGATACGCAGTATTTT.

In this sample, this clonotype turned up many times. This chain connects TRBV5-1 to TRBJ1-1; D not certain. This CDR3 is 14 amino acids long. With 0 bases removed from V and 3 bases from J, the gap between germline ends came to 9 bases. Germline loops: CDR1 SGHRS, CDR2 YFSETQ. The CDR3 region has the DNA TGCGCCAGCAGCTTGGACGGGCGGGACACTGAAGCTTTCTTT. This codes for CASSLDGRDTEAFF.

The J gene is TRBJ2-5, the V gene TRBV20-1; 10 positions match TRBD2. This CDR3 has 13 amino acids. The germline V gene encodes CDR1 DFQATT and CDR2 SNEGSKA (reference sequence). J gave up 4 bases and V 5 bases, and 4 bases lay outside the gene matches. The CDR3 bases are TGCAGTGCTCCCGGGACTAGCGTAGAGACCCAGTACTTC. Protein product: CSAPGTSVETQYF.

This clonotype has at least ten counts. The CDR3 sequence is CASSVVGSGGLQTQYF. The CDR3 nucleotides are TGTGCCAGCAGCGTAGTAGGTAGCGGGGGCCTCCAGACCCAGTACTTC. The chain carries TRBV9 and TRBJ2-5, with TRBD2 matching over 9 bases. The CDR3 contains 16 residues. J was trimmed by 6 bases and V by 0 bases; bases with no gene match: 9. Looked up from germline, CDR1 is SGDLS and CDR2 is YYNGEE.

This clonotype was detected only a few times. The chain employs TRBV4-1 and TRBJ1-1; D ambiguous. This CDR3 region has 15 residues. From germline, CDR1 is MGHRA and CDR2 YSYEKL. V dropped 1 base and J dropped 1 base, with 10 bases sitting between them. CDR3 DNA: TGCGCCAGCAGCCAAGTAGGGAGCAGGAACACTGAAGCTTTCTTT. Amino acid sequence: CASSQVGSRNTEAFF.

A note on this clonotype: This may come from a read error, since a much larger clone is one base off. The chain recombines TRBV7-2 with TRBJ2-7; tentative D call: TRBD2 (5 bases). Trimming cost V 5 bases and J 10 bases, with 33 bases left between them. This CDR3 comprises 18 residues. Germline lookup yields CDR1 SGHTA and CDR2 FQGNSA. CDR3 DNA: TGTGCCAGCAGCCCATCATCCCTTCAGCGGTGGGAGCAGGAAACCCAGTACTTC. Translated: CASSPSSLQRWEQETQYF.

V gene TRBV19 combines with J gene TRBJ1-4; TRBD1 might be the D (5 bases). V gave up 4 bases and J gave up 8 bases, with 17 bases separating them. The CDR3 spans 15 residues. Looked up from germline, CDR1 is LNHDA and CDR2 is SQIVND (reference sequence). The CDR3 DNA sequence: TGTGCCAGTAGTAGCTCCGGGACGGTGGGCGAAAAACTGTTTTTT. This sequence encodes CASSSSGTVGEKLFF.

This clonotype was found many times. CDR3 nucleotide sequence: TGTGCCGTCACAAGGGCCTCTAACTATGGCTACACCTTC. The encoded protein is CAVTRASNYGYTF. The rearrangement links TRBV30 to TRBJ1-2; no reliable D call. The CDR3 spans 13 residues. The V end lost 8 bases, the J end lost 0 bases, and 13 bases lay between the germline ends. CDR1 and CDR2 (germline): GTSNPN, SVGIG (reference sequence).

This clonotype appeared once. The chain carries TRBV21-1 and TRBJ1-5. TRBV21-1 is an annotated pseudogene. The CDR3 has 17 amino acids. As DNA, the CDR3 is TGTGCCAGCAGCTCATATAACGGGAAGAAGGCGGATCAGCCCCAGCATTTT. Protein: CASSSYNGKKADQPQHF.

In its sample, this clonotype was seen a few times. This rearrangement joins TRBV10-3 to TRBJ1-1; D is unclear. The ends were cut back, 2 bases at V and 5 bases at J, with 24 bases in the middle. The CDR3 contains 18 residues. CDR1 ENHRY and CDR2 SYGVKD come from the germline V gene. CDR3 in DNA: TGTGCCATCAGTGAGGCGGCGGGCCCCGGGGAGGGCGGGACTGAAGCTTTCTTT. Protein: CAISEAAGPGEGGTEAFF.

The rearrangement links TRBV10-1 to TRBJ2-3; D gene uncertain. Germline V CDR1 and CDR2: WNHNN, SYGVQD (reference sequence). Trimming took off 4 bases at V and 5 bases at J, with 7 bases between the two ends. This CDR3 is 12 amino acids long. CDR3 sequence (DNA): TGCGCCAGCAGTGGACCGGGAGATACGCAGTATTTT. Protein sequence: CASSGPGDTQYF.

The V and J genes are TRBV4-3 and TRBJ2-2; the D call may be TRBD1 or TRBD2 (5 bases each). Germline assignment: CDR1 LGHNA and CDR2 YSLEER. The CDR3 has 16 amino acids. V was trimmed by 4 bases and J by 2 bases, leaving 14 bases between them. CDR3: CASSPTSGPNTGELFF. CDR3 DNA sequence: TGCGCCAGCAGCCCAACTTCGGGACCAAACACCGGGGAGCTGTTTTTT.

As to this clonotype: A much larger clone is a single base away; this may be a read error. This sequence joins TRBV9 and TRBJ2-7; TRBD2 aligns across 8 bases. CDR3 size: 14 residues. J lost 3 bases, V lost 4 bases, and 6 bases had no gene match. Looked up from germline, CDR1 is SGDLS and CDR2 is YYNGEE. CDR3 amino acids: CASSIRGGFYEQYF. In DNA, the CDR3 is TGTGCCAGCAGCATCCGGGGGGGGTTCTACGAGCAGTACTTC.

Comments on this clonotype: Since a much larger clone is just one base distant, this may be a read error. The rearrangement links TRBV20-1 to TRBJ2-1; possible D gene TRBD2, 6 bases. Germline-derived CDR1 and CDR2 are DFQATT and SNEGSKA (reference sequence). The CDR3 runs to 15 residues. The CDR3 DNA follows: TGCAGTGCTAGAGCCCCGGGGCGGGGTAGAAATGGGCAGTTCTTC. Protein product: CSARAPGRGRNGQFF.

Only a few counts were recorded for this clonotype. It may be a read error: a sequence one base away is much more abundant. V and J are TRBV29-1 and TRBJ2-1, with a weak D call TRBD2 (6 bases). Gene TRBJ2-7 matches the end of the DNA better, so the J call may be wrong. From germline, CDR1 is SQVTM and CDR2 ANQGSEA. CDR3 length equals 17 residues. The CDR3 spells CSVEPQSGGSSYNEQYF. The CDR3 DNA reads TGCAGCGTTGAACCTCAAAGTGGGGGGAGCTCCTACAATGAGCAGTACTTC.

About this clonotype itself: This sequence may be a read error, since a much larger clone differs from it by one base. The V call is TRBV9, the J call TRBJ2-1, with 11 bases identical to TRBD2. Germline CDR1 is SGDLS and CDR2 is YYNGEE. CDR3 size: 18 residues. Trimming removed 4 bases from V and 3 bases from J; junction bases left unmatched: 12. This CDR3 is CASSFSLAGGPFYNEQFF. CDR3 nucleotide sequence: TGTGCCAGCAGCTTTTCTCTAGCGGGGGGACCCTTCTACAATGAGCAGTTCTTC.